Listed here are 9 T cell receptor beta chains from one sample, sequenced in a study of blood T cell repertoires in COVID-19. Sequenced by immunoSEQ multiplex PCR; TCRdb stores in-frame clones only, minus some. The table lists about 330,000 clones, more than 85% of them singletons. The sequencing sample was made of PBMCs or T cells enriched from blood (not recorded which). Receptors originate from a woman younger than 45 who had recovered from COVID-19.

V gene TRBV6-2 or TRBV6-3 combines with J gene TRBJ2-7, with 8 bases identical to TRBD1. From germline, CDR1 is MNHEY and CDR2 SVGEGT. The ends lost 2 bases at V and 3 bases at J; junction bases unmatched: 12. CDR3 length: 17 amino acids. The CDR3 nucleotides read TGTGCCAGCAGTTACGACACAGGGGGGAACTCTGTCTACGAGCAGTACTTC. It codes for CASSYDTGGNSVYEQYF.

The chain recombines TRBV5-1 with TRBJ2-7; 10 bases map to TRBD1. Per germline, CDR1 SGHRS and CDR2 YFSETQ. V was clipped by 4 bases and J by 2 bases; unmatched bases: 6. The CDR3 totals 15 residues. In nucleotides, the CDR3 is TGCGCCAGCAGCACCGACAGGGGGCGCCCCTACGAGCAGTACTTC. Protein sequence: CASSTDRGRPYEQYF.

The V and J genes are TRBV7-2 and TRBJ1-2; weak D call: TRBD1 (5 bases). Germline-derived CDR1 and CDR2 are SGHTA and FQGNSA. V lost 2 bases to trimming and J lost 6 bases, with 13 bases between them. The CDR3 has 14 residues. The CDR3 reads CASSLSRVADGYTF. Here the CDR3 DNA reads TGTGCCAGCAGCTTATCCAGGGTTGCGGATGGCTACACCTTC.

This clone was counted a single time. V usage is TRBV5-1 and J usage is TRBJ2-1; the match to TRBD1 covers 9 bases. The CDR3 totals 14 residues. The germline V gene has CDR1 SGHRS and CDR2 YFSETQ. The junction had 6 bases not matched to a gene; V was cut back by 6 bases and J by 5 bases. The CDR3 reads CASTKGTGNNEQFF. The CDR3, as DNA: TGCGCCAGCACCAAGGGGACAGGGAACAATGAGCAGTTCTTC.

V usage is TRBV7-9 and J usage is TRBJ1-1; 8 bases align to TRBD1. From germline, CDR1 is SEHNR and CDR2 FQNEAQ (reference sequence). V was pared by 0 bases and J by 1 base, with 1 base of the junction left unmatched. This CDR3 spans 15 amino acids. The CDR3 loop reads CASSLADRENTEAFF. The CDR3 region has the DNA TGTGCCAGCAGCTTAGCGGACAGGGAGAACACTGAAGCTTTCTTT.

This chain links TRBV6-2 or TRBV6-3 with TRBJ2-7, with TRBD2 identical over 8 bases. The CDR3 spans 15 residues. V lost 0 bases and J lost 5; bases outside the gene matches: 6. Germline lookup yields CDR1 MNHEY and CDR2 SVGEGT. The CDR3 loop is CASSYSGSGVDEQYF. In nucleotides, the CDR3 is TGTGCCAGCAGTTACTCTGGTAGCGGGGTCGACGAGCAGTACTTC.

This clone has more than one count but fewer than ten. The identical CDR3 is also encoded by other nucleotide sequences in the sample. The rearrangement links TRBV30 to TRBJ1-1; 7 bases are a match to TRBD1. V was clipped by 1 base and J by 5 bases; unmatched bases: 1. CDR3 length equals 12 residues. Per the germline V gene, CDR1 is GTSNPN and CDR2 is SVGIG (reference sequence). The CDR3 DNA follows: TGTGCCTGGAGTGGGGGACAGACTGAAGCTTTCTTT. It codes for CAWSGGQTEAFF.

The V gene is TRBV6-1, the J gene TRBJ2-7, with unresolved D. The V end lost 0 bases, the J end lost 3 bases, and 6 bases lay between the germline ends. The CDR3 runs 13 residues. CDR1 and CDR2 (germline): MNHNS, SASEGT. Here the CDR3 DNA reads TGTGCCAGCAGTGAAGCGAAGCTCTACGAGCAGTACTTC. As protein: CASSEAKLYEQYF.

The chain's CDR3 is CASSQPTSGRGYEQYF. The CDR3 DNA reads as TGCGCCAGCAGCCAGCCCACTAGCGGGAGGGGATACGAGCAGTACTTC. The chain combines TRBV4-1 with TRBJ2-7; TRBD2 agrees at 13 bases. CDR3 length equals 16 residues. Germline V CDR1 and CDR2: MGHRA, YSYEKL. Trimming removed 3 bases from V and 4 bases from J; junction bases left unmatched: 6.